This TCR beta chain was profiled in a study of blood T cell repertoires in COVID-19. About the research overall: The cDNA or gDNA used as material had been derived from T cells, B-cell-depleted T cells, or PBMCs.

Authors' methods: From reference gene primer amplification, estimates of nucleated cell counts were derived. The assay was immunoSEQ multiplex PCR, and TCRdb's table has in-frame clones only and misses some. The DNA gave D and trimming, while V, J and clone size come from that table. The profile shows about 400,000 clones, approximately 90% of them singletons. The germline V gene has CDR1 MNHEY and CDR2 SMNVEV (reference sequence). The trim removed 8 bases at V and 4 bases at J, leaving 5 bases unmatched. The CDR3 is 14 residues long. Sequencing was performed on peripheral blood. This TCR was recovered from a woman aged 25 to 39 with active or convalescent COVID-19. The chain joins TRBV27 to TRBJ2-2, with 9 bases lining up with TRBD2. CDR3 in amino acids: CASSSGVVTGELFF. The CDR3 DNA sequence: TGTGCCAGCTCTAGCGGGGTTGTCACCGGGGAGCTGTTTTTT.